These 2 T cell receptor beta chains share one sample of origin, sequenced in a study of cytomegalovirus exposure and HLA in healthy donors. The primer mix had 60 Vbeta and 13 Jbeta primers. Clones were sequenced by immunoSEQ multiplex PCR, and TCRdb holds only the in-frame ones, with some missing. The sample has about 96,000 clones, 65% to 85% seen once. Sequencing was performed on PBMCs. These receptors all stem from a woman in her sixties or seventies in good health and CMV-seropositive.

This clone showed up just a few times. The chain has TRBV2 and TRBJ2-1; 16 positions match TRBD2. V lost 2 bases and J lost 9; bases outside the gene matches: 7. This CDR3 has 17 residues. CDR1 is SNHLY and CDR2 is FYNNEI in the germline V gene. The CDR3 loop is CASSEQGLAGGRSEQFF. As DNA, the CDR3 is TGTGCCAGCAGTGAACAGGGACTAGCGGGAGGGCGAAGTGAGCAGTTCTTC.

V and J are TRBV27 and TRBJ1-2; no clear D gene. Deletions cut 2 bases from V and 0 bases from J, with 13 bases between. The CDR3 has 16 residues. Germline V gives CDR1 MNHEY, CDR2 SMNVEV (reference sequence). The CDR3 DNA reads TGTGCCAGCAGTTTACTTCCGGGAGCACCTAACTATGGCTACACCTTC. It yields the protein CASSLLPGAPNYGYTF.